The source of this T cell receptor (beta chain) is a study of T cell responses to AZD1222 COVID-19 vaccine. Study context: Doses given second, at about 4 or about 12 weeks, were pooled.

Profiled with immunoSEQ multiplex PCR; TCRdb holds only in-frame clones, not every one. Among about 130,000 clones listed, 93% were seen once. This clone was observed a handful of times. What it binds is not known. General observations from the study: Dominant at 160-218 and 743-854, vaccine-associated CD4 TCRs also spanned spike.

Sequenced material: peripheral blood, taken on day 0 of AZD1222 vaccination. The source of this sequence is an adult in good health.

DNA for the CDR3: TGTGCCAGCAGCTGGAGGGGCGGGGAACGGGGCTCCTATAATTCACCCCTCCACTTT. It encodes CASSWRGGERGSYNSPLHF. V is TRBV11-2 and J is TRBJ1-6; D might be TRBD1 (5 bases). With 4 bases removed from V and 0 bases from J, the gap between germline ends came to 19 bases. This CDR3 comprises 19 residues. Germline V lookup: CDR1 SGHAT, CDR2 FQNNGV.